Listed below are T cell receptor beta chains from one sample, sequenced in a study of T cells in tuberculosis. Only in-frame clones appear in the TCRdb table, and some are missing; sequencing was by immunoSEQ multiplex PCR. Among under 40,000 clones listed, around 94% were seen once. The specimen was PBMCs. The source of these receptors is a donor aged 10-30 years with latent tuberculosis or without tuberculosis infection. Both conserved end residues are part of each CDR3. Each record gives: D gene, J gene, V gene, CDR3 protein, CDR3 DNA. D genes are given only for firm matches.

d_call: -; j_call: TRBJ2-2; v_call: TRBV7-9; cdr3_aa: CASSTLGGAATGELFF; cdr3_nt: TGTGCCAGCAGCACCTTGGGGGGGGCGGCTACCGGGGAGCTGTTTTTT
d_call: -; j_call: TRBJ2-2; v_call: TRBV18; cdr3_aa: CASSPSVANTGELFF; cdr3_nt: TGTGCCAGCTCCCCTTCGGTAGCAAACACCGGGGAGCTGTTTTTT
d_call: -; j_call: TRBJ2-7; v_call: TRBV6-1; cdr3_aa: CASSEAADSEQYF; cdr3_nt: TGTGCCAGCAGTGAAGCCGCCGACAGCGAGCAGTACTTC
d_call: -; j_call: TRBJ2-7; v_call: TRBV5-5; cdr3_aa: CASRQAQGLREQYF; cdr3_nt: TGTGCCAGCAGGCAAGCGCAGGGGCTACGGGAGCAGTACTTC
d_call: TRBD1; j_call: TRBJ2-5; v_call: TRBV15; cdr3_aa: CATSRFGQGQETQYF; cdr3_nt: TGTGCCACCAGCAGATTCGGACAGGGACAAGAGACCCAGTACTTC
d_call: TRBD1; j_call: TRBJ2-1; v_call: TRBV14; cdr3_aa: CASSQDPGQGDNEQFF; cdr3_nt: TGTGCCAGCAGCCAAGATCCGGGACAGGGGGACAATGAGCAGTTCTTC
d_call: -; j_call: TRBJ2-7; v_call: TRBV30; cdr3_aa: CAWSVPAGQYEQYF; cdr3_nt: TGTGCCTGGAGTGTACCCGCAGGGCAATACGAGCAGTACTTC
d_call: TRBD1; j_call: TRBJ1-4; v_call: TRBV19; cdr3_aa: CASSIPGQLNEKLFF; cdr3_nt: TGTGCCAGTAGTATACCGGGACAGCTGAATGAAAAACTGTTTTTT
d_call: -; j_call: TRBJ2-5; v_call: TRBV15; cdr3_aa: CATSRGNAGDQETQYF; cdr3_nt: TGTGCCACCAGCAGAGGGAACGCGGGCGACCAAGAGACCCAGTACTTC
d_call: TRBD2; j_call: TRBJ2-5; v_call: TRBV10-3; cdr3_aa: CAISALAGAQETQYF; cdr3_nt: TGTGCCATCAGCGCACTAGCGGGGGCTCAAGAGACCCAGTACTTC
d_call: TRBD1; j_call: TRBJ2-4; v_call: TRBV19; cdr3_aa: CASSIEGGPKYF; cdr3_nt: TGTGCCAGTAGTATAGAAGGGGGCCCCAAGTACTTC
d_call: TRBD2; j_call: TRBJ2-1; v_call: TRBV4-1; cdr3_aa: CASSQDYGGLANEQFF; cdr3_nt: TGCGCCAGCAGCCAAGATTACGGGGGACTAGCCAATGAGCAGTTCTTC
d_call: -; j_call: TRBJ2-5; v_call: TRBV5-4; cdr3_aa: CASSSIHTQRETQYF; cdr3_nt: TGTGCCAGCAGCTCTATTCACACTCAGCGGGAGACCCAGTACTTC
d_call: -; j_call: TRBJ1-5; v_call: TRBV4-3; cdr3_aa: CASSQDRLNQPQHF; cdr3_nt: TGCGCCAGCAGCCAAGATCGACTCAATCAGCCCCAGCATTTT
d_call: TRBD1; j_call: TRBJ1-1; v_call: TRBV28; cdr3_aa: CASRGQDTEAFF; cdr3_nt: TGTGCCAGCAGGGGACAGGACACTGAAGCTTTCTTT
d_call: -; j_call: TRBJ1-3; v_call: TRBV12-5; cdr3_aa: CASREGARGNTIYF; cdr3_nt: TGTGCTAGCCGGGAGGGCGCGAGGGGAAACACCATATATTTT
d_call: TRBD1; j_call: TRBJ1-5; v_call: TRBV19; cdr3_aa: CASSRGTAQPQHF; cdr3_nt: TGTGCCAGTAGTAGGGGGACAGCTCAGCCCCAGCATTTT
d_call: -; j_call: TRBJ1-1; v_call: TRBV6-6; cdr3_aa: CASSYSRLRMNTEAFF; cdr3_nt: TGTGCCAGCAGTTACTCCAGGCTTCGAATGAACACTGAAGCTTTCTTT
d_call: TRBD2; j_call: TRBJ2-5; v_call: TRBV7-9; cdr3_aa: CASSPTSGRAGETQYF; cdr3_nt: TGTGCCAGCAGCCCGACTAGCGGGAGGGCCGGGGAGACCCAGTACTTC
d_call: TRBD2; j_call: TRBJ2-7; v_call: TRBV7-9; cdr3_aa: CASSPPSSGRRNEQYF; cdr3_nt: TGTGCCAGCAGCCCTCCCTCTAGCGGGAGAAGGAACGAGCAGTACTTC